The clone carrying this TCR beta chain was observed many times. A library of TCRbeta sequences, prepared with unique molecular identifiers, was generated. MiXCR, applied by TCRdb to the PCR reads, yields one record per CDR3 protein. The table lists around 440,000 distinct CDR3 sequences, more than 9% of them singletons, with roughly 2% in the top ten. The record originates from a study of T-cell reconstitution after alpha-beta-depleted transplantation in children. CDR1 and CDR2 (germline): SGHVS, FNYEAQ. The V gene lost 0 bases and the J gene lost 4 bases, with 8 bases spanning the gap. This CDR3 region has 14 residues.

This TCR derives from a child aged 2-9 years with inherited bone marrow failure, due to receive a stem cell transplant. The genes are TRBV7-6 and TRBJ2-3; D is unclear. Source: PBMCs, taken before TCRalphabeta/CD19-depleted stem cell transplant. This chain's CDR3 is CASSLAWSADTQYF. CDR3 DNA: TGTGCCAGCAGCTTAGCGTGGAGCGCAGATACGCAGTATTTT.